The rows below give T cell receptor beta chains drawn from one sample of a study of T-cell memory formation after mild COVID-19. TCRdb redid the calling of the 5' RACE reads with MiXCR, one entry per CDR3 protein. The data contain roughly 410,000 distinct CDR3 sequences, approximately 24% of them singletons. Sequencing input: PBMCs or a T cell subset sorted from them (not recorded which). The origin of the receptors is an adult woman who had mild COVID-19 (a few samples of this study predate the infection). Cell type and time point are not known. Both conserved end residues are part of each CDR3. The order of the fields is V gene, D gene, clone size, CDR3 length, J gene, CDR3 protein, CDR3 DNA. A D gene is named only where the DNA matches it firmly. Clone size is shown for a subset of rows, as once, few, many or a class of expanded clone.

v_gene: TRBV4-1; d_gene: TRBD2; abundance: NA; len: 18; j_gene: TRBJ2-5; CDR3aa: CASSQRGLAGGYQETQYF; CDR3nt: TGCGCCAGCAGCCAGAGAGGGCTAGCGGGGGGGTACCAAGAGACCCAGTACTTC
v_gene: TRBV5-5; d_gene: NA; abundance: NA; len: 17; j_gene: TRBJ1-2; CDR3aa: CASSPGGAWSVPYGYTF; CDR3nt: TGTGCCAGCAGCCCTGGGGGGGCTTGGTCGGTTCCTTATGGCTACACCTTC
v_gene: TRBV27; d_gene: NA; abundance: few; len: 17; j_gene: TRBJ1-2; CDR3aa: CASSLSFIHRGNYGYTF; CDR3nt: TGTGCCAGCAGTTTATCCTTCATCCACCGGGGCAACTATGGCTACACCTTC
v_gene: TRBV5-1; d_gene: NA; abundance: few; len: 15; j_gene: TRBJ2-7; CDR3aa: CASSATGLSSYEQYF; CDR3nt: TGCGCCAGCAGCGCGACAGGCTTAAGCTCCTACGAGCAGTACTTC
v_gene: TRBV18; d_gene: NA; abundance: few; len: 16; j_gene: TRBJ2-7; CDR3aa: CASSPWSLTNAYEQYF; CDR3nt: TGTGCCAGCTCACCATGGAGTCTAACTAACGCCTACGAGCAGTACTTC
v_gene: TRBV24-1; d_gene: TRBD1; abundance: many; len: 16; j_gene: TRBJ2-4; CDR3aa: CATSDSGGRAKNIQYF; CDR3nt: TGTGCCACCAGTGACTCAGGGGGAAGGGCCAAAAACATTCAGTACTTC
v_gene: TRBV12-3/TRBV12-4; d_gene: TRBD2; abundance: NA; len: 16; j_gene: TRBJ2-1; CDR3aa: CASSTAGTRSHNEQFF; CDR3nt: TGTGCCAGCAGTACGGCCGGGACTAGGTCCCACAATGAGCAGTTCTTC
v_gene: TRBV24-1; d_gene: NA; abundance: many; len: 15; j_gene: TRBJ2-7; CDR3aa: CATSDSGVGAYEQYF; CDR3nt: TGTGCCACCAGTGATTCGGGGGTCGGCGCCTACGAGCAGTACTTC
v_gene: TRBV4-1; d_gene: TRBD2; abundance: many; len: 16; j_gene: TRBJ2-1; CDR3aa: CASSHPTSGLYNEQFF; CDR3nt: TGCGCCAGCAGCCACCCGACTAGCGGACTATACAATGAGCAGTTCTTC
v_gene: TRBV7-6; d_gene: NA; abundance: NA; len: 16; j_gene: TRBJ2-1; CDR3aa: CASSLDFVSSYNEQFF; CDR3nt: TGTGCCAGCAGCTTAGATTTTGTTAGCTCCTACAATGAGCAGTTCTTC
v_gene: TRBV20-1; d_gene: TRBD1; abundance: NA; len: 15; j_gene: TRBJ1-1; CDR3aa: CSARDLVQGYTEAFF; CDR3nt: TGCAGTGCTAGAGATCTCGTACAGGGGTACACTGAAGCTTTCTTT
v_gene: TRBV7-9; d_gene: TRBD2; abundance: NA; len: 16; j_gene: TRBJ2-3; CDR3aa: CASSEGTSGTTDTQYF; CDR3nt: TGTGCCAGCAGCGAAGGGACTAGCGGGACCACAGATACGCAGTATTTT
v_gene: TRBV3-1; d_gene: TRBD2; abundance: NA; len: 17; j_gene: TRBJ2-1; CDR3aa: CASSQDSLAGVHNEQFF; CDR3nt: TGTGCCAGCAGCCAAGATTCTCTAGCGGGAGTGCACAATGAGCAGTTCTTC
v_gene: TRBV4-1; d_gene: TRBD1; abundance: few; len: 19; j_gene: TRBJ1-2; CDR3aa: CASSQGGLRDRALNYGYTF; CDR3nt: TGCGCCAGCAGCCAAGGGGGGCTCCGGGACAGGGCCTTGAACTATGGCTACACCTTC
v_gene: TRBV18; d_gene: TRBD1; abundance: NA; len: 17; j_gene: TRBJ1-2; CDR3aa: CASSLNPSGTGADGYTF; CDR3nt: TGTGCCAGCTCATTGAACCCATCCGGGACAGGGGCTGATGGCTACACCTTC
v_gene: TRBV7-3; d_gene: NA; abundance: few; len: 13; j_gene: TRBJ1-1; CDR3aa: CASRQGRNTEAFF; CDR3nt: TGTGCCAGCAGACAGGGAAGGAACACTGAAGCTTTCTTT
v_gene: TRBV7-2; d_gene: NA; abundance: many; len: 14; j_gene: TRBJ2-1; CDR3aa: CASSLGGATNEQFF; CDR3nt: TGTGCCAGCAGCTTAGGTGGGGCAACGAATGAGCAGTTCTTC
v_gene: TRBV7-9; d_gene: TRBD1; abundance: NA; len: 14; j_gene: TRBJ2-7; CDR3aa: CASSSGQGQREQYF; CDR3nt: TGTGCCAGCAGCTCAGGACAGGGTCAGCGCGAGCAGTACTTC
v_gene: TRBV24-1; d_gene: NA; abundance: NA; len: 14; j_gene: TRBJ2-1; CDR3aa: CATSESGTLQGQFF; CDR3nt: TGTGCCACCAGTGAGTCCGGGACTCTCCAAGGGCAGTTCTTC
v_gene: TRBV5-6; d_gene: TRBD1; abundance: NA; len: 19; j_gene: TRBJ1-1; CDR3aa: CASSPHLTGDLLQYTEAFF; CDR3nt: TGTGCCAGCAGCCCTCACCTGACAGGGGATTTACTTCAGTACACTGAAGCTTTCTTT
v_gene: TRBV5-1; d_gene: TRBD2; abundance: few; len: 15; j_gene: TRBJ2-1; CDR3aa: CASSLVSGRYNEQFF; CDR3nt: TGCGCCAGCAGCTTGGTTAGCGGGAGGTACAATGAGCAGTTCTTC
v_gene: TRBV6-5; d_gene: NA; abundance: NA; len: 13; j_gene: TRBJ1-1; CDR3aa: CASIQGSGTEAFF; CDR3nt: TGTGCCAGCATACAGGGAAGCGGGACTGAAGCTTTCTTT
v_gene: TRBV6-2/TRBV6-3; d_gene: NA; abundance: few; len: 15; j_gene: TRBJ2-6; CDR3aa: CASTMGGTGANVLTF; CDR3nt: TGTGCCAGCACGATGGGCGGGACTGGGGCCAACGTCCTGACTTTC
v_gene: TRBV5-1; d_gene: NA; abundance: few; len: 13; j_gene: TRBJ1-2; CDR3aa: CASSRDPDYGYTF; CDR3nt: TGCGCCAGCAGCCGGGACCCCGACTATGGCTACACCTTC
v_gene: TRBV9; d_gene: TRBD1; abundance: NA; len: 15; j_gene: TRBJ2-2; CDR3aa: CASSGTGANTGELFF; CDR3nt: TGTGCCAGCAGCGGGACAGGCGCGAACACCGGGGAGCTGTTTTTT